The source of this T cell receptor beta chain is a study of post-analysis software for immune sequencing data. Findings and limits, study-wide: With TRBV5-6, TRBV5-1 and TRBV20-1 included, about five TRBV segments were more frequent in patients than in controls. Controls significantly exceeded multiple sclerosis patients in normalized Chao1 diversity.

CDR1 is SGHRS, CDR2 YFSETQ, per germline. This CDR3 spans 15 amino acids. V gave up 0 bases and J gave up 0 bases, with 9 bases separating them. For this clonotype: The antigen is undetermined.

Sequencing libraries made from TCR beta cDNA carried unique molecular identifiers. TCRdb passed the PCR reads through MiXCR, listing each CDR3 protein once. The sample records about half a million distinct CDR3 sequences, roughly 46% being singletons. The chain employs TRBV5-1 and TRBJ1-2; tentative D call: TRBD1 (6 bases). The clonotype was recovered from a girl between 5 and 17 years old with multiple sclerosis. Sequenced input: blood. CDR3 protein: CASSLAQGANYGYTF. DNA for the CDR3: TGCGCCAGCAGCTTGGCACAGGGAGCTAACTATGGCTACACCTTC.